This TCR beta chain was identified in a study of blood T cell repertoires in COVID-19. On the study more broadly: The analysed material was cDNA or gDNA that came from T cells, B-cell-depleted T cells, or PBMCs.

The count of this clone is one. Clones were read by immunoSEQ multiplex PCR, and TCRdb kept only the in-frame ones, dropping some. The repertoire holds tens of thousands of clones, with approximately 71% as singletons. CDR1 and CDR2 (germline): SGHKS, YYEKEE (reference sequence). The germline V and J ends were trimmed by 0 bases and 1 base, with 10 bases remaining between them. The CDR3 covers 15 residues. This rearrangement joins TRBV5-5 to TRBJ1-1; unclear D gene. The receptor was isolated from a man aged 70 or older with COVID-19, enrolled during active disease. Sequencing input: peripheral blood. The CDR3 reads CASSLGEVPNTEAFF. In nucleotides, the CDR3 is TGTGCCAGCAGCTTGGGGGAGGTACCGAACACTGAAGCTTTCTTT.